A single sample gave rise to the 18 T cell receptor beta chains below, sequenced in a study of T-cell memory formation after mild COVID-19. TCRdb redid the calling of the 5' RACE reads with MiXCR, one entry per CDR3 protein. The table records approximately 82,000 distinct CDR3 sequences, more than 10% of them present only once. Sequenced material: PBMCs or a T cell subset sorted from them (not recorded which). The receptors were gathered from a man between 18 and 35 years old who had mild COVID-19 (a few samples of this study predate the infection). Cell type and time point are not known.

This clonotype has more than one count but fewer than ten. The chain has TRBV7-2 and TRBJ2-5; D ambiguous. The V gene's germline CDR1 is SGHTA and CDR2 FQGNSA. The CDR3 is 18 residues long. Trimming shortened V by 3 bases and J by 2 bases, and 22 bases separated the two germline ends. CDR3 region: CASSLLSVGRELQETQYF. Here the CDR3 DNA reads TGTGCCAGCAGCTTGTTATCGGTCGGTAGGGAATTACAAGAGACCCAGTACTTC. The whole variable domain, remainder taken from reference TRBV7-2 and TRBJ2-5, is GAGVSQSPSNKVTEKGKDVELRCDPISGHTALYWYRQSLGQGLEFLIYFQGNSAPDKSGLPSDRFSAERTGGSVSTLTIQRTQQEDSAVYLCASSLLSVGRELQETQYFGPGTRLLVL.

The chain combines TRBV19 with TRBJ1-1; 9 positions match TRBD1. Trimming took 3 bases from V and 4 from J; bases not matched to a gene: 3. Germline CDR1 LNHDA, CDR2 SQIVND (reference sequence). This CDR3 is 14 amino acids long. The CDR3 DNA sequence: TGTGCCAGTAGTATCCCGGACAGGGGCACTGAAGCTTTCTTT. It is translated as CASSIPDRGTEAFF.

This clonotype was found a few times. J is TRBJ2-1 and V is TRBV12-3 or TRBV12-4, with a weak D call TRBD2 (6 bases). Trimming removed 6 bases from V and 7 bases from J, with 13 bases in between. The CDR3 has 13 residues. CDR3 bases: TGTGCCAGCAGCCCGGGAGTGACGAATGAGCAGTTCTTC. Residues: CASSPGVTNEQFF.

V gene TRBV29-1 combines with J gene TRBJ2-5; possibly TRBD1 or TRBD2 for D (6 bases each). Germline values: CDR1 SQVTM, CDR2 ANQGSEA. CDR3 length equals 12 residues. Trimming pared 4 bases from V and 3 bases from J, leaving 9 bases between. The CDR3 DNA reads TGCAGCGTTGTGGAGGGGGAAGAGACCCAGTACTTC. It translates to CSVVEGEETQYF.

Many counts were recorded for this clonotype. In DNA, the CDR3 is TGCGCCAGCAGCCGGGACCAAAACTTAGGCTACGAGCAGTACTTC. Its protein product is CASSRDQNLGYEQYF. The V call is TRBV4-1, the J call TRBJ2-7; either TRBD1 or TRBD2 may fit D (5 bases each). V lost 4 bases to trimming and J lost 3 bases, with 16 bases between them. The germline V gene has CDR1 MGHRA and CDR2 YSYEKL. The CDR3 length is 15 residues.

Only a few counts were recorded for this clonotype. V gene TRBV9 combines with J gene TRBJ2-3, with 11 bases that match TRBD2. The ends lost 3 bases at V and 2 bases at J; junction bases unmatched: 8. Germline CDR1 and CDR2: SGDLS and YYNGEE. This CDR3 spans 17 amino acids. The CDR3 sequence: CASSGRLAGTITDTQYF. CDR3 DNA sequence: TGTGCCAGCAGCGGTAGACTAGCGGGGACTATCACAGATACGCAGTATTTT.

This clonotype was detected a few times. The J gene is TRBJ2-3, the V gene TRBV27, with D tentatively TRBD2 (5 bases). V was cut by 0 bases and J by 6 bases, with 13 bases left in between. This CDR3 contains 15 residues. CDR1 MNHEY and CDR2 SMNVEV come from the germline V gene (reference sequence). CDR3 DNA sequence: TGTGCCAGCAGTTTATCTCTAGCCAGGAGTGATACGCAGTATTTT. This sequence encodes CASSLSLARSDTQYF.

This clonotype was counted a few times. This sequence joins TRBV29-1 and TRBJ2-2; no clear D. The CDR3 runs 14 residues. The V and J ends lost 4 bases and 3 bases respectively, with 12 bases between them. In germline, CDR1 is SQVTM, CDR2 ANQGSEA. The CDR3 protein is CSVAVKQYTGELFF. CDR3 nucleotides: TGCAGCGTTGCGGTTAAACAGTACACCGGGGAGCTGTTTTTT.

The J gene is TRBJ2-1, the V gene TRBV12-3 or TRBV12-4, with a weak D call TRBD2 (7 bases). Trimming pared 1 base from V and 7 bases from J, leaving 14 bases between. The CDR3 has 15 residues. CDR3 amino acids: CASSLGGGPGNEQFF. The CDR3 DNA is TGTGCCAGCAGTTTAGGGGGGGGGCCCGGGAATGAGCAGTTCTTC.

This clonotype was found many times. This chain connects TRBV20-1 to TRBJ2-6, with TRBD1 as a possible D gene (5 bases). Per the germline V gene, CDR1 is DFQATT and CDR2 is SNEGSKA (reference sequence). Trimming took 6 bases from V and 0 from J, leaving 15 bases between them. The CDR3 runs to 16 residues. CDR3 loop: CSASRTGISGANVLTF. The CDR3 bases are TGCAGTGCCAGCCGAACAGGTATCTCTGGGGCCAACGTCCTGACTTTC.

This clonotype was counted ten times or more. This chain uses TRBV6-2 or TRBV6-3 with TRBJ2-3, with D perhaps given as TRBD1 or TRBD2 (5 bases each). In germline, CDR1 is MNHEY, CDR2 SVGEGT. The V end was cut by 6 bases, the J end by 11 bases, with 21 bases between. The CDR3 is 14 amino acids. The CDR3 DNA reads TGTGCCAGCAGCTCCGGGACCACCAGGCTCGGGCAGTATTTT. As protein: CASSSGTTRLGQYF.

This clonotype was counted a few times. The chain recombines TRBV5-1 with TRBJ2-7; TRBD1 matches at 8 bases. Losses at the gene ends were 0 bases for V and 2 bases for J; bases not matched to a gene: 1. Germline values: CDR1 SGHRS, CDR2 YFSETQ. CDR3 length: 14 amino acids. CDR3 nucleotides: TGCGCCAGCAGCTTGGGGGACAGGACCTACGAGCAGTACGTC. It translates to CASSLGDRTYEQYV.

This clonotype has a count of ten or more. The chain combines TRBV19 with TRBJ1-2; no reliable D call. Trimming took off 7 bases at V and 10 bases at J, with 10 bases between the two ends. This CDR3 has 10 amino acids. Germline CDR1 reads LNHDA; CDR2 reads SQIVND (reference sequence). The CDR3 DNA reads as TGTGCCAGTAAAGGGCCCGACTACACCTTC. It specifies CASKGPDYTF.

The rearrangement links TRBV20-1 to TRBJ1-6; 8 bases fit TRBD1. The CDR3 runs to 13 residues. V trimming: 6 bases; J trimming: 10 bases; junction bases outside the gene matches: 8. From germline, CDR1 is DFQATT and CDR2 SNEGSKA (reference sequence). CDR3 coding DNA: TGCAGTGCGGTACAGGGGGATGCATCACCCCTCCACTTT. Translating it yields CSAVQGDASPLHF.

The chain employs TRBV4-3 and TRBJ1-4, with D possibly being TRBD1 (5 bases). From germline, CDR1 is LGHNA and CDR2 YSLEER. This CDR3 has 16 amino acids. The ends were cut back, 0 bases at V and 4 bases at J, with 12 bases in the middle. The CDR3 spells CASSQEGAAGNEKLFF. CDR3 bases: TGCGCCAGCAGCCAAGAAGGGGCGGCGGGTAATGAAAAACTGTTTTTT.

Here the CDR3 DNA reads TGTGCCTGGACGGCGGTTGGGGGATGGAGTGAAGCTTTCTTT. It yields the protein CAWTAVGGWSEAFF. This sequence joins TRBV30 and TRBJ1-1, with D possibly being TRBD1 (5 bases). This CDR3 comprises 14 residues. Trimming shortened V by 4 bases and J by 7 bases, and 19 bases separated the two germline ends. Germline CDR1 reads GTSNPN; CDR2 reads SVGIG (reference sequence). Variable domain in full (rest from reference TRBV30 and TRBJ1-1): SQTIHQWPATLVQPVGSPLSLECTVEGTSNPNLYWYRQAAGRGLQLLFYSVGIGQISSEVPQNLSASRPQDRQFILSSKKLLLSDSGFYLCAWTAVGGWSEAFFGQGTRLTVV.

This chain joins TRBV27 and TRBJ1-2; tentative D call: TRBD1 (5 bases). The germline CDR1 and CDR2 sequences are MNHEY and SMNVEV (reference sequence). CDR3 length: 13 residues. The V gene lost 0 bases and the J gene lost 8 bases, with 10 bases spanning the gap. CDR3 sequence (DNA): TGTGCCAGCAGTTTATCAGGGGTCGGAGGCTACACCTTC. Protein product: CASSLSGVGGYTF.

This clonotype was found a few times. The chain carries TRBV12-3 or TRBV12-4 and TRBJ2-5, with D perhaps TRBD1 (6 bases). Deletions cut 2 bases from V and 5 bases from J, with 15 bases between. The CDR3 is 15 residues long. The CDR3 spells CASSLFPAGEETQYF. DNA of the CDR3: TGTGCCAGCAGTTTATTTCCGGCAGGGGAGGAGACCCAGTACTTC.